Listed here are 7 T cell receptor beta chains from one sample, sequenced in a study of T cells after yellow fever vaccination. MiXCR, run by TCRdb on the 5' RACE reads, gives a single entry per CDR3 protein. The sample comprises roughly 400,000 distinct CDR3 sequences, roughly a sixth of which are singletons, and roughly a sixth rests with the top ten. The starting material was PBMCs, obtained before the yellow fever booster vaccination. The receptor set was obtained from a man aged 18 to 29 who received the YFV17D yellow fever vaccine.

The genes are TRBV24-1 and TRBJ2-2, with D unresolved. V was clipped by 2 bases and J by 8 bases, with 2 bases between them. Germline lookup yields CDR1 KGHDR and CDR2 SFDVKD. There are 11 residues in the CDR3. The DNA for the CDR3 is TGTGCCACCAGTGATTGGGGGGAGCTGTTTTTT. Amino acid sequence: CATSDWGELFF.

This chain's CDR3 is CSVDRGQGPRDGYTF. The CDR3 DNA sequence: TGCAGCGTTGATCGGGGACAGGGGCCTAGGGATGGCTACACCTTC. The chain employs TRBV29-1 and TRBJ1-2; TRBD1 aligns across 10 bases. The CDR3 runs 15 residues. V lost 3 bases and J lost 6; bases outside the gene matches: 10. The V gene's germline CDR1 is SQVTM and CDR2 ANQGSEA.

The rearrangement joins TRBV10-2 to TRBJ2-5, with D maybe TRBD1 (6 bases). The length of the CDR3 is 13 residues. V was pared by 2 bases and J by 4 bases, with 8 bases between. CDR1 and CDR2 from the germline V gene are WSHSY and SAAADI. CDR3 amino acids: CASSETGRETQYF. The CDR3 DNA reads as TGCGCCAGCAGTGAGACAGGGAGAGAGACCCAGTACTTC.

This clonotype has more than one count but fewer than ten. The rearrangement uses TRBV7-9 and TRBJ1-1; D may be TRBD1 (5 bases). This CDR3 contains 14 residues. Germline CDR1 and CDR2: SEHNR and FQNEAQ (reference sequence). The ends were cut back, 6 bases at V and 4 bases at J, with 15 bases in the middle. The CDR3 DNA is TGTGCCAGCAGGGGCACCAGGGTTGCCACTGAAGCTTTCTTT. Amino acids: CASRGTRVATEAFF.

This clonotype was detected a few times. The genes are TRBV6-6 and TRBJ2-1, with 10 bases that match TRBD2. The CDR3 is 16 amino acids. V lost 2 bases and J lost 6; bases outside the gene matches: 7. Germline V CDR1 and CDR2: MNHNY, SVGAGI (reference sequence). The CDR3 sequence: CASSYSEAGGPNEQFF. In DNA form, the CDR3 reads TGTGCCAGCAGTTACAGCGAAGCGGGGGGGCCCAATGAGCAGTTCTTC.

This sequence joins TRBV7-9 and TRBJ1-2; a possible D gene is TRBD1 (6 bases). CDR1 and CDR2 (germline): SEHNR, FQNEAQ (reference sequence). V lost 5 bases and J lost 2, with 12 bases in between. This CDR3 region has 14 residues. The CDR3 DNA sequence: TGTGCCAGCAGCGCACAGGGCGGGAACTATGGCTACACCTTC. Translated, it gives CASSAQGGNYGYTF.

This chain joins TRBV5-6 and TRBJ2-5, with D perhaps TRBD2 (6 bases). The CDR3 totals 16 residues. The germline V gene has CDR1 SGHDT and CDR2 YYEEEE. V was trimmed by 3 bases and J by 1 base, leaving 16 bases between them. CDR3 DNA: TGTGCCAGCAGCTCGACTAGTGGCTCCTCCCAAGAGACCCAGTACTTC. This sequence encodes CASSSTSGSSQETQYF.